This is a list of T cell receptor beta chains from one sample in a study of cytotoxic CD8 clonotypes in ibrutinib-treated CLL. Produced via immunoSEQ multiplex PCR; TCRdb's table is partial and in-frame only. The data hold roughly 190,000 clones, with over 60% observed a single time. Source: PBMCs, taken after 24 months of ibrutinib treatment. The receptors here all came from a human donor with chronic lymphocytic leukemia. Each CDR3 is given with its conserved first and last residue. The D gene is left open where the match is weak. Rows give clone size only sometimes, using once, few, many, or a class for an expanded clone.

TRBJ1-5,TRBV2,NA,few,CASSEALLGTRVQPQHF,TGTGCCAGCAGTGAAGCGCTTCTCGGGACACGGGTTCAGCCCCAGCATTTT
TRBJ1-1,TRBV30,NA,many,CALKTGTPKSDPEAFF,TGTGCCTTGAAGACCGGGACTCCTAAGTCGGACCCTGAAGCTTTCTTT
TRBJ1-2,TRBV4-2,NA,NA,CASSQESTGHGYTF,TGTGCCAGCAGCCAAGAAAGTACAGGGCATGGCTACACCTTC
TRBJ2-2,TRBV27,NA,NA,CASSSTGNTGELFF,TGTGCCAGCAGTTCGACAGGGAACACCGGGGAGCTGTTTTTT
TRBJ2-2,TRBV19,NA,NA,CASSPPLANTGELFF,TGTGCCAGTAGTCCTCCCCTAGCGAACACCGGGGAGCTGTTTTTT
TRBJ1-1,TRBV29-1,NA,NA,CSVDTQGTEAFF,TGCAGCGTTGATACCCAGGGCACTGAAGCTTTCTTT
TRBJ2-4,TRBV27,TRBD1,NA,CASSRGHAKNIQYF,TGTGCCAGCAGCAGGGGGCACGCCAAAAACATTCAGTACTTC
TRBJ2-1,TRBV7-2,TRBD1,NA,CASSLVSPGQGAPGEQFF,TGTGCCAGCAGCTTAGTGTCCCCAGGACAGGGGGCGCCGGGTGAGCAGTTCTTC
TRBJ2-7,TRBV18,NA,many,CASSPPDVTSYEQYF,TGTGCCAGCTCACCACCCGACGTAACTAGCTACGAGCAGTACTTC
TRBJ1-4,TRBV19,TRBD1,NA,CASSMDRDIEKLFF,TGTGCCAGTAGTATGGACAGGGATATTGAAAAACTGTTTTTT
TRBJ2-1,TRBV5-1,TRBD2,NA,CASQDSGRSYNEQFF,TGCGCCAGTCAAGATAGCGGGAGGTCCTACAATGAGCAGTTCTTC
TRBJ2-7,TRBV30,NA,NA,CAWSTINGDGSYEQYF,TGTGCCTGGAGTACGATAAATGGGGACGGTAGCTACGAGCAGTACTTC
TRBJ2-3,TRBV7-4,TRBD2,NA,CASTFIGGLACSSDTQYF,TGTGCCAGCACCTTCATCGGGGGACTAGCGTGTTCCTCAGATACGCAGTATTTT
TRBJ2-7,TRBV15,NA,NA,CATSRESSGWDEQYF,TGTGCCACCAGCAGAGAATCATCGGGTTGGGACGAGCAGTACTTC
TRBJ2-7,TRBV11-2,NA,NA,CASSLENTGFYEQYF,TGTGCCAGCAGCTTAGAGAATACGGGGTTTTACGAGCAGTACTTC
TRBJ2-5,TRBV7-2,NA,few,CASSSVAGGSAGETQYF,TGTGCCAGCAGCTCGGTGGCTGGGGGGTCGGCAGGGGAGACCCAGTACTTC
TRBJ2-2,TRBV5-6,NA,NA,CASSLYQATGELFF,TGTGCCAGCAGCTTGTACCAGGCCACCGGGGAGCTGTTTTTT
TRBJ2-6,TRBV27,TRBD1,NA,CASSLGQGLSGANVLTF,TGTGCCAGCAGTTTGGGACAGGGTCTCTCTGGGGCCAACGTCCTGACTTTC
TRBJ1-2,TRBV21-1,NA,NA,CASSSGYRKTYGYTF,TGTGCCAGCAGTTCAGGCTACAGAAAGACCTATGGCTACACCTTC
TRBJ1-2,TRBV20-1,NA,NA,CSARWLEGYTF,TGCAGTGCTAGATGGCTCGAGGGCTACACCTTC
TRBJ2-1,TRBV5-1,TRBD1,NA,CASSLGTVSYNEQFF,TGCGCCAGCAGCTTAGGGACAGTTTCCTACAATGAGCAGTTCTTC
TRBJ2-1,TRBV18,NA,NA,CASSPPARYNEQFF,TGTGCCAGCTCACCACCGGCCCGCTACAATGAGCAGTTCTTC
TRBJ2-3,TRBV11-3,NA,NA,CASSKRSLSTDTQYF,TGTGCCAGCAGCAAGCGGTCCCTTAGCACAGATACGCAGTATTTT
TRBJ2-5,TRBV5-6,NA,NA,CASSLMPRPETQYF,TGTGCCAGCAGCTTGATGCCTCGCCCAGAGACCCAGTACTTC
TRBJ2-3,TRBV5-1,TRBD2,NA,CASSPGLAGASDTQYF,TGCGCCAGCAGCCCTGGACTAGCGGGAGCATCCGATACGCAGTATTTT
TRBJ1-2,TRBV12-2,NA,NA,CASRYRQGWGNYGYTF,TGTGCAAGTCGCTATAGACAGGGGTGGGGGAACTATGGCTACACCTTC
TRBJ2-3,TRBV4-3,TRBD1,NA,CASSQEGQITDTQYF,TGCGCCAGCAGCCAAGAGGGACAGATCACAGATACGCAGTATTTT
TRBJ1-2,TRBV14,NA,NA,CASSPGRGQGYTF,TGTGCCAGCAGCCCCGGCAGGGGACAAGGCTACACCTTC
TRBJ2-5,TRBV18,NA,NA,CASSRGQTGETQYF,TGTGCCAGCTCACGGGGTCAAACTGGGGAGACCCAGTACTTC
TRBJ2-7,TRBV4-1,NA,NA,CASSQERGPYEQYF,TGCGCCAGCAGCCAAGAAAGGGGTCCCTACGAGCAGTACTTC
TRBJ2-5,TRBV7-9,TRBD2,NA,CASGAAGAEETQYF,TGTGCCAGCGGAGCGGCGGGAGCGGAGGAGACCCAGTACTTC
TRBJ1-1,TRBV4-3,NA,NA,CASSQDGGRIAFF,TGCGCCAGCAGCCAAGATGGGGGGCGAATCGCTTTCTTT
TRBJ1-2,TRBV27,TRBD1,NA,CASSLSGQGYGYTF,TGTGCCAGCAGTTTATCGGGACAGGGCTATGGCTACACCTTC
TRBJ2-1,TRBV7-8,TRBD2,NA,CASSLVAGYYNEQFF,TGTGCCAGCAGCTTAGTAGCGGGATACTACAATGAGCAGTTCTTC
TRBJ2-3,TRBV7-7,NA,NA,CASSPNAASGTDTQYF,TGTGCTAGCAGCCCTAACGCCGCTAGCGGCACAGATACGCAGTATTTT
TRBJ2-7,TRBV11-2,NA,NA,CASREWGRQINYEQYF,TGTGCCAGCAGAGAATGGGGTAGACAGATCAACTACGAGCAGTACTTC
TRBJ1-2,TRBV9,NA,NA,CASSVGGPTGGYTF,TGTGCCAGCAGCGTAGGAGGTCCTACGGGCGGCTACACCTTC
TRBJ2-1,TRBV5-4,TRBD2,NA,CASSLGSGRVSSYNEQFF,TGTGCCAGCAGCTTAGGTAGCGGGAGGGTGAGCTCCTACAATGAGCAGTTCTTC
TRBJ1-4,TRBV27,TRBD1,NA,CASSPGTGTEKLFF,TGTGCCAGCAGTCCTGGGACAGGGACTGAAAAACTGTTTTTT
TRBJ1-5,TRBV6-5,NA,few,CASRTTGNSNQPQHF,TGTGCCAGCAGAACAACAGGCAATAGCAATCAGCCCCAGCATTTT
TRBJ1-1,TRBV18,NA,NA,CASSPPDYPEAFF,TGTGCCAGCTCACCACCGGATTACCCTGAAGCTTTCTTT